This T cell receptor beta chain was profiled in a study of metastatic and nonmetastatic thyroid tumors. Study information: It was across blood and tumor or nodule tissue from malignant and benign thyroid patients that repertoires were compared.

In the original analysis: A distant-metastasis classifier for papillary thyroid cancer was built using CDR3 differences across clinicopathological groups. TCRdb re-analyzed the PCR reads through MiXCR. None of the V and J calls come from the authors' own analysis; TCRdb made them. Here the sample spans 45,000 or so clones, roughly 15% being singletons. This CDR3 has 15 amino acids. The germline V gene encodes CDR1 SGHAT and CDR2 FQDESV (reference sequence). J lost 9 bases, V lost 4 bases, and 8 bases had no gene match. Study results and caveats: Across blood and tumor, TCR beta diversity in malignant thyroid tumors was reportedly significantly higher than in benign nodules.

Not a single patient had been given any form of treatment at any point before undergoing thyroid surgery. Worth noting for this clone: What it binds is not known.

The specimen sequenced was blood. This sequence was found in a female donor with papillary thyroid cancer or a benign thyroid nodule (not recorded which). Some clones in this sample may be carry-over from other donors' samples. The chain links TRBV11-1 to TRBJ2-3; 12 nucleotides line up with TRBD2. CDR3 bases: TGTGCCAGCAGCTCCCGGACTAGCGGGGCGAGAACGCAGTATTTT. The encoded protein is CASSSRTSGARTQYF.